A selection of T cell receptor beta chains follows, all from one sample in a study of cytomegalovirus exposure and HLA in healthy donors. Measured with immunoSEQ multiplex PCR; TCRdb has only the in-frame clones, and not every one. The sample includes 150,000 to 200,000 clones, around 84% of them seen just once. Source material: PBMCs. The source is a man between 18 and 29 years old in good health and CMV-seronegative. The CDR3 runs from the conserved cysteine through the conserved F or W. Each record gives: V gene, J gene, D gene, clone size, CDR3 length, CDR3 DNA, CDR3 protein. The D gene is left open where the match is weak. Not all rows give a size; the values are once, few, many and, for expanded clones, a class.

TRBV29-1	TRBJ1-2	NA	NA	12	TGCAGCGTCCCGACAGGAATCTATGGCTACACCTTC	CSVPTGIYGYTF
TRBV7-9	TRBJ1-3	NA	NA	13	TGTGCCAGCAGCTCCCCTGCGGGGAACACCATATATTTT	CASSSPAGNTIYF
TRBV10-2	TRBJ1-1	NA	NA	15	TGCGCCAGCAGTGAGAGGCGGGGCATGAACACTGAAGCTTTCTTT	CASSERRGMNTEAFF
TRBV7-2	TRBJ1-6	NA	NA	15	TGTGCCAGCAGCTTAAACATCAGGGGCGATTCACCCCTCCACTTT	CASSLNIRGDSPLHF
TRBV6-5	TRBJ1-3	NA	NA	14	TGTGCCACGGGGGGTGGCTACTCTGGAAACACCATATATTTT	CATGGGYSGNTIYF
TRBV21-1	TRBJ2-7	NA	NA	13	TGTGCCACCCCGGCCGGGACTCGTCTTGAGCAGTACTTC	CATPAGTRLEQYF
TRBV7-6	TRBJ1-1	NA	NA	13	TGTGCCAGCAGCTTAGGAGAGAACACTGAAGCTTTCTTT	CASSLGENTEAFF
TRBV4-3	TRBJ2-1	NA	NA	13	TGCGCCAGCAGCCAAGATTTAGGGGGATCGCAGTTCTTC	CASSQDLGGSQFF
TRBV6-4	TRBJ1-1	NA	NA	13	TGTGCCAGCAGCCTACAGGAGGGCACTGAAGCTTTCTTT	CASSLQEGTEAFF
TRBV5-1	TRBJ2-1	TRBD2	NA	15	TGCGCCAGCAGCCCACTAGCGGGAGGCTACAATGAGCAGTTCTTC	CASSPLAGGYNEQFF
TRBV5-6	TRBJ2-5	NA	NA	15	TGTGCCAGCAGCTCGCCCGGACGGGGCCAAGAGACCCAGTACTTC	CASSSPGRGQETQYF
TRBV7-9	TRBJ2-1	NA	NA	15	TGTGCCAGCAGCTTAGTTCTAACAGCGGCCAATGAGCAGTTCTTC	CASSLVLTAANEQFF
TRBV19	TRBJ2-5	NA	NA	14	TGTGCCAGTAGTACCCGACTAGTTTGGGAGACCCAGTACTTC	CASSTRLVWETQYF
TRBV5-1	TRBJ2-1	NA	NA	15	TGCGCCAGCAGCTTGGGGCAGGGAACCTACAATGAGCAGTTCTTC	CASSLGQGTYNEQFF
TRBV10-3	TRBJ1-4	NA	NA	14	TGTGCCATCAGTGCAGGGGCGGGCGACGAAAAACTGTTTTTT	CAISAGAGDEKLFF
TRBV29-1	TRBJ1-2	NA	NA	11	TGCAGCGCCTCAGGGAACGATGGCTACACCTTC	CSASGNDGYTF
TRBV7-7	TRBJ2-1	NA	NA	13	TGTGCCAGCAGCTCCGGCAGGGGCGATGAGCAGTTCTTC	CASSSGRGDEQFF
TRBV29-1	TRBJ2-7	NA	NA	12	TGCAGCGCCGGGGACATAGGCTACGAGCAGTACTTC	CSAGDIGYEQYF
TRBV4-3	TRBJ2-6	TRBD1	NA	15	TGCGCCAGCAGCCGAGGACAGGATGGGGCCAACGTCCTGACTTTC	CASSRGQDGANVLTF
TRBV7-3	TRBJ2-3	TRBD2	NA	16	TGTGCCAGCAGCTTAACGAGCGGGGGCTGGGCAGATACGCAGTATTTT	CASSLTSGGWADTQYF
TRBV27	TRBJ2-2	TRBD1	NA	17	TGTGCCAGCAGTTTATCGCCGGGACAGGGGATCACCGGGGAGCTGTTTTTT	CASSLSPGQGITGELFF
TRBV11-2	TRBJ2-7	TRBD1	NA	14	TGTGCCAGCAGTTATGGACAGGGTATTAGCGAGCAGTACTTC	CASSYGQGISEQYF
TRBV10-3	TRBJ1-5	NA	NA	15	TGTGCCATCAGTGAGGCCGCAGGGGGCAATCAGCCCCAGCATTTT	CAISEAAGGNQPQHF
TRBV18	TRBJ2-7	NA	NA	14	TGTGCCAGCTCACCGAGCGGCAAGCGCTACGAGCAGTACTTC	CASSPSGKRYEQYF
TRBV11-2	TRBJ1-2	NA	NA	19	TGTGCCAGCAGCATAAGGCGCGGGGGGACACCACTCTCTAACTATGGCTACACCTTC	CASSIRRGGTPLSNYGYTF
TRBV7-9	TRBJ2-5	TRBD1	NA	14	TGTGCCAGCAGCCGGGACAGGGCCGAGGAGACCCAGTACTTC	CASSRDRAEETQYF
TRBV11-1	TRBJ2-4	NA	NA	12	TGTGCCAGCAGCTTAGATTCCTTCGTCCAGTACTTC	CASSLDSFVQYF
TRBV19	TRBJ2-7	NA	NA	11	TGTGCCAGTAGGGAGGGAAACGAGCAGTACTTC	CASREGNEQYF
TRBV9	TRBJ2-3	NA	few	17	TGTGCCAGCAGCCCCTTGGTAGGGGGGGGGAGCACAGATACGCAGTATTTT	CASSPLVGGGSTDTQYF
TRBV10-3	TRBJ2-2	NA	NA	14	TGTGCCATCAGTCCTCAGGCGAACACCGGGGAGCTGTTTTTT	CAISPQANTGELFF
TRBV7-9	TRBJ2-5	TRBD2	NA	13	TGTGCCAGCAGCGGAAATCGACCGGGGGGCCAGTACTTC	CASSGNRPGGQYF
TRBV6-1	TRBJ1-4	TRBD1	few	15	TGTGCCAGCAGTGAAGCGACAGGGGTTAATGAAAAACTGTTTTTT	CASSEATGVNEKLFF
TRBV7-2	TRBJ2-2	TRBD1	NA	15	TGTGCCAGCAGGCCAGGGGGAGAGTCCACCGGGGAGCTGTTTTTT	CASRPGGESTGELFF
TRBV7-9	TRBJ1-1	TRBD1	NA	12	TGTTCCAGCAGCGTACCCCAGGGGGCAGCTTTCTTT	CSSSVPQGAAFF
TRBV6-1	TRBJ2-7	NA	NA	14	TGTGCCAGCAGTGAAGCGCACTTGGTACTTGAGCAGTACTTC	CASSEAHLVLEQYF
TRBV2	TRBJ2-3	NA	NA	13	TGTGCCAGTCCAGAGGCTACCACAGATACGCAGTATTTT	CASPEATTDTQYF
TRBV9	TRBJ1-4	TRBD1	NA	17	TGTGCCAGCAGCGGAGGGGACAGGGGGGAAGCTAATGAAAAACTGTTTTTT	CASSGGDRGEANEKLFF
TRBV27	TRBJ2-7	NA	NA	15	TGTGCCAGCAGTCCGCGGGACCGGCTCTCCTACGAGCAGTACTTC	CASSPRDRLSYEQYF
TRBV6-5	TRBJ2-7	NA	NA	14	TGTGCCAGCAGTTACGGACAGAGCTCCTACGAGCAGTACTTC	CASSYGQSSYEQYF
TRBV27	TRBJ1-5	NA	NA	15	TGTGCCAGCAGTTACATCGGGGGGGAAAATCAGCCCCAGCATTTT	CASSYIGGENQPQHF
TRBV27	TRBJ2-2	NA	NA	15	TGTGCCAGCAGCTGGGGCACAGCGAACACCGGGGAGCTGTTTTTT	CASSWGTANTGELFF
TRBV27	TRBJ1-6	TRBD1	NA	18	TGTGCCAGCAGTCAACGGGACAGGGGGAGGTGGGGAAATTCACCCCTCCACTTT	CASSQRDRGRWGNSPLHF
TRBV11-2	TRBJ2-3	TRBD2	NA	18	TGTGCCAGCAGCTCCCCCTCCGGGACTAGCGGGAGCCCAGATACGCAGTATTTT	CASSSPSGTSGSPDTQYF
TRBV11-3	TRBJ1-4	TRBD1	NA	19	TGTGCCAGCAGCCCCCGCAAAAGGGGGCGGCCCCTCCCTAATGAAAAACTGTTTTTT	CASSPRKRGRPLPNEKLFF
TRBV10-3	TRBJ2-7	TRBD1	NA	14	TGTGCCTCGGGGACAGGGAGGTACTCCTACGAGCAGTACTTC	CASGTGRYSYEQYF
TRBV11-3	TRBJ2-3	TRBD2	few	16	TGTGCCAGCAGCTTAATGGCGGGAGGGCCCGGAGATACGCAGTATTTT	CASSLMAGGPGDTQYF
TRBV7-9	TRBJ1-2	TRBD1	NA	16	TGTGCCAGCAGCCACCGGAGCTTTGGGACAGACTATGGCTACACCTTC	CASSHRSFGTDYGYTF
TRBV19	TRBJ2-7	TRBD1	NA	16	TGTGCCAGTAGGAACATCGGGGACAGGGGTTCCTACGAGCAGTACTTC	CASRNIGDRGSYEQYF
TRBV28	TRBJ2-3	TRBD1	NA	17	TGTGCCAGCAGCCCCCATTTTCGGGACAGGGATCAAGATACGCAGTATTTT	CASSPHFRDRDQDTQYF
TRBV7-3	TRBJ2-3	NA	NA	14	TGTGCCAGCAGCTTATCCAGTCGTTCGGATACGCAGTATTTT	CASSLSSRSDTQYF
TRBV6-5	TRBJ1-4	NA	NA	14	TGTGCCAGCAGTGGGGGGGCTGCTAATGAAAAACTGTTTTTT	CASSGGAANEKLFF
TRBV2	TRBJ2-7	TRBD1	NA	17	TGTGCCAGCAGTGGGTTCGGACAGGGGCTAACCCCCTACGAGCAGTACTTC	CASSGFGQGLTPYEQYF
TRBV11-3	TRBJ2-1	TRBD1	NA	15	TGTGCCAGCAGCTATCGACAGGGAACCTACAATGAGCAGTTCTTC	CASSYRQGTYNEQFF